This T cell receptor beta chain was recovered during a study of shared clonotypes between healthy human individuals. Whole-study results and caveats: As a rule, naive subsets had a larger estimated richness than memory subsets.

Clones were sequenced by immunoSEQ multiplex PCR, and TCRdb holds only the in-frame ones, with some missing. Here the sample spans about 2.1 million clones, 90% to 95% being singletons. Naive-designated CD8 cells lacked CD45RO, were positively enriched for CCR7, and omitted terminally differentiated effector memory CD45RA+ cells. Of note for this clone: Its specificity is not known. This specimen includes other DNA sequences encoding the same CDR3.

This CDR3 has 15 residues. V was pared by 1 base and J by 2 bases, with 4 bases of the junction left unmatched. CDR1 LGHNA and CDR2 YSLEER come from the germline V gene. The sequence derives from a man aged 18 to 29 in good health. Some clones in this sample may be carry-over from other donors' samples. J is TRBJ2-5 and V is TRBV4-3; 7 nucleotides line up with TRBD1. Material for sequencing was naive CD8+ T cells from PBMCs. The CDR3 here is CASSQGTGLQETQYF. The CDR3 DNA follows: TGCGCCAGCAGCCAAGGGACAGGACTTCAAGAGACCCAGTACTTC.